Listed below are T cell receptor beta chains from one sample, sequenced in a study of identical twins. A single record per CDR3 protein comes from TCRdb applying MiXCR to the 5' RACE reads. Of hundreds of thousands of distinct CDR3 sequences in the sample, 6.5% to 9.5% were seen once. This same sample was also taken into another study, of yellow fever vaccine responses in identical twins.

Material for sequencing was memory (CD45RO+) T cells sorted from blood. Receptors were obtained from a woman between 18 and 29 years old in good health. CDR3s include the opening cysteine and the closing phenylalanine or tryptophan. The D gene is left open where the match is weak. The size field is filled for only some rows; it gives once, few, many or a size class.

few,TRBV20-1,TRBJ2-1,.,TGCAGTGCTAGCCCGCCGGTGGGGACTGGGGGTGAGCAGTTCTTC,CSASPPVGTGGEQFF
many,TRBV6-2/TRBV6-3,TRBJ2-7,TRBD2,TGTGCCAGCAGTCGGACTAGCGAATACGAGCAGTACTTC,CASSRTSEYEQYF
.,TRBV21-1,TRBJ2-2,.,TGTGCCAGCATGGGCGGGACAGCGAACACCGGGGAGCTGTTTTTT,CASMGGTANTGELFF
few,TRBV7-9,TRBJ2-1,TRBD1,TGTGCCAGCAGCATACGAACCTCAGGGGGTCGGTACAATGAGCAGTTCTTC,CASSIRTSGGRYNEQFF
.,TRBV15,TRBJ2-6,.,TGTGCCACCAGCCCACGGGACGGTGTCTCTGGGGCCAACGTCCTGACTTTC,CATSPRDGVSGANVLTF
.,TRBV12-3/TRBV12-4,TRBJ2-3,TRBD1,TGTGCCATCAGTTTCGGACAGGGACGGACCGGGCTCACAGATACGCAGTATTTT,CAISFGQGRTGLTDTQYF
many,TRBV12-3/TRBV12-4,TRBJ1-5,.,TGTGCCAGCAGCACAGGAGGGCGACCCCAGCATTTT,CASSTGGRPQHF
.,TRBV10-3,TRBJ2-4,TRBD2,TGTGCCATCAGTGAGTCCCAGACTAGCGGGAGGGTAAAAAACATTCAGTACTTC,CAISESQTSGRVKNIQYF
.,TRBV20-1,TRBJ2-7,.,TGCAGTGCTAGAGTGGGGGCCTACGAGCAGTACTTC,CSARVGAYEQYF
.,TRBV6-2/TRBV6-3,TRBJ2-5,TRBD2,TGTGCCAGCAGTTACACCCGGACTAGCGGGGGAGAGACCCAGTACTTC,CASSYTRTSGGETQYF
many,TRBV12-3/TRBV12-4,TRBJ1-2,.,TGTGCCAGCAGTTACGGCGTCTATGGCTACACCTTC,CASSYGVYGYTF
.,TRBV6-1,TRBJ2-1,.,TGTGCCAGCAGTGAAGCCGGGCTGCATGAGCAGTTCTTC,CASSEAGLHEQFF
many,TRBV28,TRBJ1-4,TRBD1,TGTGCCAGCAAATTCACAGGGGGCAGTTATGAAAAACTGTTTTTT,CASKFTGGSYEKLFF
few,TRBV11-3,TRBJ2-1,.,TGTGCCAGCAGCCAGCGAGGGGAGCTCGGTGAGCAGTTCTTC,CASSQRGELGEQFF
few,TRBV2,TRBJ2-3,TRBD2,TGTGCCAGCAGTGAAGCCATACGACTAGCCACGCAGTATTTT,CASSEAIRLATQYF
few,TRBV2,TRBJ1-4,.,TGTGCCAGCAGTGAAGGGCTCACGGGGGAAAAACTGTTTTTT,CASSEGLTGEKLFF
many,TRBV3-1,TRBJ2-5,TRBD2,TGTGCCAGCACCGGACTAGCGGGGGGGGAGACCCAGTACTTC,CASTGLAGGETQYF
.,TRBV28,TRBJ1-5,.,TGTGCCAGCAGCTCAGGAACAGGCGGTTTTCATCAGCCCCAGCATTTT,CASSSGTGGFHQPQHF
many,TRBV24-1,TRBJ2-5,.,TGTGCCACCAGTGACCCCAGGGAGACCCAGTACTTC,CATSDPRETQYF
many,TRBV10-3,TRBJ2-1,TRBD2,TGTGCCATCAGCGAATGGACTAGCGGGAGTCAGAATGAGCAGTTCTTC,CAISEWTSGSQNEQFF